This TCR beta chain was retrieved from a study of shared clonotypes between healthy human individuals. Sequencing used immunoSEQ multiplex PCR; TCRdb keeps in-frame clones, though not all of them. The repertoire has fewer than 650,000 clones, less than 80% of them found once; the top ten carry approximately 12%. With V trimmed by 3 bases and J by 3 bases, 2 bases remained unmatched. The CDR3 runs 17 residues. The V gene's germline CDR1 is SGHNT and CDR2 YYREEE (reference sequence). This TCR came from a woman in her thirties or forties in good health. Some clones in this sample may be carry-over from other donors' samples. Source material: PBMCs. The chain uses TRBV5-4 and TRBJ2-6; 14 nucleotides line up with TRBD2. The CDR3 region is CASSYGLAGGGANVLTF. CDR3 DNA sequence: TGTGCCAGCAGCTACGGACTAGCGGGAGGTGGGGCCAACGTCCTGACTTTC.